Shown below are 27 T cell receptor beta chains from a single sample sequenced in a study of blood T cell repertoires in COVID-19. Sequencing used immunoSEQ multiplex PCR; TCRdb keeps in-frame clones, though not all of them. The profile shows 150,000 to 200,000 clones, about 84% of them singletons. The sample taken for sequencing was PBMCs or T cells enriched from blood (not recorded which). These receptors were collected from a woman aged 25 to 39 who had recovered from COVID-19.

V and J are TRBV28 and TRBJ1-3, with a tentative D call TRBD1 (5 bases). CDR1 and CDR2 (germline): MDHEN, SYDVKM. This CDR3 has 12 amino acids. Trimming shortened V by 3 bases and J by 5 bases, and 5 bases separated the two germline ends. The CDR3: CASSLDRNTIYF. The CDR3 nucleotides are TGTGCCAGCAGTTTGGACAGAAACACCATATATTTT.

This rearrangement joins TRBV5-4 to TRBJ2-1; 10 bases match TRBD2. The CDR3 covers 15 residues. Germline trimming cut 3 bases from V and 4 bases from J; bases unmatched to any gene: 4. The germline V gene has CDR1 SGHNT and CDR2 YYREEE (reference sequence). CDR3 protein: CASSYGTSVYNEQFF. The CDR3 DNA reads as TGTGCCAGCAGCTACGGGACTAGCGTTTACAATGAGCAGTTCTTC.

V is TRBV19 and J is TRBJ2-5, with 13 bases aligning to TRBD2. CDR1 is LNHDA, CDR2 SQIVND, per germline (reference sequence). Trimming took 5 bases from V and 5 from J; bases not matched to a gene: 2. The CDR3 extends over 14 amino acids. The CDR3 region is CASSGGLAGETQYF. Written as DNA, the CDR3 is TGTGCCAGTAGTGGGGGACTAGCGGGGGAGACCCAGTACTTC. Complete variable domain (other parts from reference TRBV19 and TRBJ2-5): DGGITQSPKYLFRKEGQNVTLSCEQNLNHDAMYWYRQDPGQGLRLIYYSQIVNDFQKGDIAEGYSVSREKKESFPLTVTSAQKNPTAFYLCASSGGLAGETQYFGPGTRLLVL.

The chain carries TRBV11-3 and TRBJ2-2; the match to TRBD2 covers 15 bases. V lost 1 base, J lost 7 bases, and 10 bases stayed unmatched. There are 19 residues in the CDR3. CDR1 is SGHNT, CDR2 YENEEA, per germline. CDR3 amino acids: CASSLGRTSGRELGGELFF. Written as DNA, the CDR3 is TGTGCCAGCAGCTTAGGACGGACTAGCGGGAGGGAATTGGGCGGGGAGCTGTTTTTT.

The genes are TRBV2 and TRBJ1-4; TRBD1 agrees at 9 bases. Germline lookup yields CDR1 SNHLY and CDR2 FYNNEI. The V gene end was trimmed by 4 bases and the J gene end by 6 bases; junction bases not matched to a gene: 6. This CDR3 has 15 residues. This chain's CDR3 is CASSAPGTGHEKLFF. Written as DNA, the CDR3 is TGTGCCAGCAGTGCTCCCGGGACAGGGCATGAAAAACTGTTTTTT.

CDR3 sequence: CASSSVTGELFF. DNA of the CDR3: TGTGCCAGCAGTTCCGTCACCGGGGAGCTGTTTTTT. This chain connects TRBV27 to TRBJ2-2, with no clear D. The CDR3 has 12 amino acids. Germline V gives CDR1 MNHEY, CDR2 SMNVEV (reference sequence). Deletions cut 4 bases from V and 4 bases from J, with 4 bases between.

CDR3 protein: CASSVGLGGYEQYF. CDR3 in DNA: TGTGCCAGCAGCGTAGGTTTAGGGGGATACGAGCAGTACTTC. V gene TRBV9 combines with J gene TRBJ2-7; possibly TRBD1 for D (6 bases). The CDR3 has 14 amino acids. The V end was cut by 0 bases, the J end by 4 bases, with 11 bases between. Germline CDR1 and CDR2: SGDLS and YYNGEE.

This clone has a handful of counts. The chain links TRBV6-5 to TRBJ1-3, with unresolved D. The CDR3 is 14 residues long. V dropped 8 bases and J dropped 8 bases, with 19 bases sitting between them. From germline, CDR1 is MNHEY and CDR2 SVGAGI. The CDR3 nucleotides are TGTGCCAGCTCCCTGAATTCGGGGTTGCACACCATATATTTT. Translated, it gives CASSLNSGLHTIYF.

The chain links TRBV6-5 to TRBJ1-4, with D possibly being TRBD1 (6 bases). The CDR3 spans 14 residues. Germline CDR1 MNHEY, CDR2 SVGAGI. V lost 5 bases and J 3 bases, leaving 10 bases between the germline ends. The CDR3 reads CASSLTGSNEKLFF. The CDR3, as DNA: TGTGCCAGCAGTCTAACAGGGTCTAATGAAAAACTGTTTTTT.

The rearrangement links TRBV11-2 to TRBJ2-3; a possible D gene is TRBD2 (5 bases). In germline, CDR1 is SGHAT, CDR2 FQNNGV. The CDR3 has 13 residues. V shed 4 bases and J shed 4 bases, with 9 bases lying between them. CDR3 protein: CASSYTRADTQYF. DNA for the CDR3: TGTGCCAGCAGCTACACTAGGGCAGATACGCAGTATTTT.

The CDR3 region has the DNA TGTGCCAGCAGCTTAAACCCCGGCGGCAGTGAGACCCAGTACTTC. It translates to CASSLNPGGSETQYF. This sequence joins TRBV3-1 (or the pseudogene TRBV3-2) and TRBJ2-5; no firm D call. The germline V gene encodes CDR1 LGHDT and CDR2 YNNKEL (reference sequence). The CDR3 runs to 15 residues. V lost 5 bases and J 5 bases, leaving 18 bases between the germline ends.

The rearrangement uses TRBV19 and TRBJ2-1; TRBD2 aligns across 9 bases. Germline V lookup: CDR1 LNHDA, CDR2 SQIVND (reference sequence). This CDR3 comprises 16 residues. Trimming at V came to 6 bases and at J to 4 bases, leaving 10 bases not matched to a gene. The CDR3 loop is CASRTSGTGGYNEQFF. The CDR3 DNA follows: TGTGCCAGTAGGACTAGCGGAACTGGGGGGTACAATGAGCAGTTCTTC.

This chain links TRBV7-9 with TRBJ2-7, with a tentative D call TRBD1 (5 bases). Looked up from germline, CDR1 is SEHNR and CDR2 is FQNEAQ (reference sequence). V was trimmed by 5 bases and J by 4 bases, leaving 12 bases between them. The CDR3 is made up of 13 amino acids. CDR3 amino acids: CASSARQFYEQYF. The CDR3 region has the DNA TGTGCCAGCAGCGCCCGACAGTTTTACGAGCAGTACTTC.

This rearrangement joins TRBV18 to TRBJ2-3, with 12 positions matching TRBD2. The CDR3 is 16 residues long. Germline lookup yields CDR1 KGHSH and CDR2 LQKENI. J was trimmed by 3 bases and V by 5 bases; bases with no gene match: 6. The CDR3 DNA follows: TGTGCCAGCTCATCGGGGACTAGCGGGTTAACAGATACGCAGTATTTT. Translation: CASSSGTSGLTDTQYF. The variable domain in full, with the rest retrieved from reference TRBV18 and TRBJ2-3, is NAGVMQNPRHLVRRRGQEARLRCSPMKGHSHVYWYRQLPEEGLKFMVYLQKENIIDESGMPKERFSAEFPKEGPSILRIQQVVRGDSAAYFCASSSGTSGLTDTQYFGPGTRLTVL.

The chain couples TRBV4-1 to TRBJ1-3, with D maybe TRBD1 (6 bases). There are 15 residues in the CDR3. Germline values: CDR1 MGHRA, CDR2 YSYEKL. Trimming removed 3 bases from V and 0 bases from J, with 9 bases in between. CDR3 amino acids: CASSHGQSSGNTIYF. The CDR3 nucleotides read TGCGCCAGCAGCCACGGACAGAGCTCTGGAAACACCATATATTTT.

The V call is TRBV5-1, the J call TRBJ1-1; D unresolved. From germline, CDR1 is SGHRS and CDR2 YFSETQ. The germline V and J ends were trimmed by 4 bases and 3 bases, with 10 bases remaining between them. The CDR3 has 13 amino acids. As DNA, the CDR3 is TGCGCCAGCAGCCGTCTATCGGACACTGAAGCTTTCTTT. Its translation is CASSRLSDTEAFF. Full variable domain (rest looked up from reference TRBV5-1 and TRBJ1-1): KAGVTQTPRYLIKTRGQQVTLSCSPISGHRSVSWYQQTPGQGLQFLFEYFSETQRNKGNFPGRFSGRQFSNSRSEMNVSTLELGDSALYLCASSRLSDTEAFFGQGTRLTVV.

The gene calls are TRBV11-2 and TRBJ1-2, with TRBD1 matching over 8 bases. The CDR3 covers 13 residues. Losses at the gene ends were 5 bases for V and 4 bases for J; bases not matched to a gene: 3. Germline V gives CDR1 SGHAT, CDR2 FQNNGV. CDR3 DNA sequence: TGTGCCAGCAGCCTGGGGACAGGCTATGGCTACACCTTC. It yields the protein CASSLGTGYGYTF.

As regards this clone: One end of the junction does not line up with germline, which may come from a read error. This sequence joins TRBV6-5 and TRBJ1-5; TRBD1 might be the D (6 bases). The germline gives CDR1 MNHEY, CDR2 SVGAGI. This CDR3 is 11 amino acids long. The CDR3 nucleotides read TGTGCCAGCCTTGGGGTGACAGGAGTGAATTTT. The encoded protein is CASLGVTGVNF.

V usage is TRBV2 and J usage is TRBJ1-1; TRBD1 matches at 8 bases. The CDR3 extends over 15 amino acids. V lost 4 bases and J lost 1; bases outside the gene matches: 5. CDR1 and CDR2 (germline): SNHLY, FYNNEI. The CDR3 spells CASSVGDRRNTEAFF. For the CDR3, the DNA is TGTGCCAGCAGTGTTGGGGACAGGAGGAACACTGAAGCTTTCTTT.

The chain recombines TRBV28 with TRBJ1-5, with D possibly being TRBD1 (6 bases). V gave up 5 bases and J gave up 4 bases, with 12 bases separating them. This CDR3 has 14 residues. From germline, CDR1 is MDHEN and CDR2 SYDVKM. CDR3 in DNA: TGTGCCAGCAGTACGGGACATCTAAATCAGCCCCAGCATTTT. Translated: CASSTGHLNQPQHF. Full variable domain (rest looked up from reference TRBV28 and TRBJ1-5): DVKVTQSSRYLVKRTGEKVFLECVQDMDHENMFWYRQDPGLGLRLIYFSYDVKMKEKGDIPEGYSVSREKKERFSLILESASTNQTSMYLCASSTGHLNQPQHFGDGTRLSIL.

This clone appeared a single time. V usage is TRBV12-3 or TRBV12-4 and J usage is TRBJ2-5; D remains ambiguous. The CDR3 runs 9 residues. V was trimmed by 8 bases and J by 5 bases, leaving 3 bases between them. The DNA of the CDR3 is TGTGCCAGCGCGGAGACCCAGTACTTC. It yields the protein CASAETQYF.

The chain joins TRBV19 to TRBJ2-7; tentatively, D is TRBD2 (6 bases). V lost 3 bases and J lost 2, with 14 bases in between. Germline CDR1 reads LNHDA; CDR2 reads SQIVND (reference sequence). The CDR3 contains 15 residues. CDR3 loop: CASSIFSGSPYEQYF. CDR3 sequence (DNA): TGTGCCAGTAGTATTTTTAGCGGCAGTCCCTACGAGCAGTACTTC.

This clone was detected once. The chain carries TRBV28 and TRBJ2-5; D perhaps matches TRBD1 (5 bases). CDR1 is MDHEN, CDR2 SYDVKM, per germline. V lost 5 bases and J 10 bases, leaving 11 bases between the germline ends. The CDR3 extends over 11 amino acids. The CDR3, as DNA: TGTGCCAGCAGTCTAGGGGTTGTCCAGTACTTC. The encoded protein is CASSLGVVQYF.

The chain carries TRBV6-5 and TRBJ2-5; maybe TRBD1 (6 bases). The CDR3 covers 15 residues. The ends were cut back, 8 bases at V and 5 bases at J, with 21 bases in the middle. The germline V gene has CDR1 MNHEY and CDR2 SVGAGI. The CDR3 bases are TGTGCCAGCGGATACGTGGGGGCCGACGTGGAGACCCAGTACTTC. Translating gives CASGYVGADVETQYF.

This clone showed up just a few times. The chain has TRBV24-1 and TRBJ2-2; 9 bases are a match to TRBD1. The CDR3 loop spans 14 amino acids. V shed 10 bases and J 3 bases; nucleotides not matched to a gene: 5. From germline, CDR1 is KGHDR and CDR2 SFDVKD. The chain's CDR3 is CATGQGLDTGELFF. The CDR3 DNA follows: TGTGCCACGGGACAGGGCCTCGACACCGGGGAGCTGTTTTTT.

This chain connects TRBV7-2 to TRBJ2-7; no clear D. CDR3 length equals 13 residues. Trimming cost V 5 bases and J 5 bases, with 13 bases left between them. The germline V gene encodes CDR1 SGHTA and CDR2 FQGNSA. The CDR3 sequence: CASSKLERHEQYF. The CDR3, as DNA: TGTGCCAGCAGCAAATTAGAGAGGCACGAGCAGTACTTC.

The rearrangement uses TRBV23-1 and TRBJ2-5, with 13 bases fitting TRBD2. TRBV23-1 is sorted into the ORF group, with uncertain function. The CDR3 sequence is 18 residues long. With 0 bases clipped from V and 1 base from J, the junction kept 5 bases outside the gene matches. The CDR3: CASSQSGLAGRGQETQYF. The DNA of the CDR3 is TGCGCCAGCAGTCAATCGGGACTAGCGGGAAGAGGCCAAGAGACCCAGTACTTC.